These 2 T cell receptor beta chains came from one sample sequenced in a study of shared clonotypes between healthy human individuals. The protocol was immunoSEQ multiplex PCR, while the TCRdb copy is restricted to in-frame clones and leaves out a portion. This sample has about 2.1 million clones, with just under 95% found just once. Terminally differentiated effector memory CD45RA+ cells were left out of the naive CD8 fraction, which was CD45RO-negative and positively selected for CCR7. Sequenced: naive CD8+ T cells from PBMCs. These receptors all come from a man younger than 35 in good health. Some clones in this sample may be carry-over from other donors' samples.

This rearrangement joins TRBV25-1 to TRBJ2-5, with D possibly matching TRBD1 (5 bases). CDR1 is MGHDK and CDR2 is SYGVNS in the germline V gene. This CDR3 is 15 amino acids long. V gave up 3 bases and J gave up 4 bases, with 15 bases separating them. The CDR3 DNA sequence: TGTGCCAGCAGTGACTCCCCGACAGCTGGAGAGACCCAGTACTTC. It encodes CASSDSPTAGETQYF.

V is TRBV11-2 and J is TRBJ2-1; D may correspond to TRBD1 or TRBD2 (6 bases each). The CDR3 runs 16 residues. The V end lost 3 bases, the J end lost 8 bases, and 20 bases lay between the germline ends. CDR1 SGHAT and CDR2 FQNNGV come from the germline V gene. The CDR3: CASSFRGRGGRDEQFF. The CDR3 region has the DNA TGTGCCAGCAGCTTTCGGGGGCGAGGTGGACGGGATGAGCAGTTCTTC.